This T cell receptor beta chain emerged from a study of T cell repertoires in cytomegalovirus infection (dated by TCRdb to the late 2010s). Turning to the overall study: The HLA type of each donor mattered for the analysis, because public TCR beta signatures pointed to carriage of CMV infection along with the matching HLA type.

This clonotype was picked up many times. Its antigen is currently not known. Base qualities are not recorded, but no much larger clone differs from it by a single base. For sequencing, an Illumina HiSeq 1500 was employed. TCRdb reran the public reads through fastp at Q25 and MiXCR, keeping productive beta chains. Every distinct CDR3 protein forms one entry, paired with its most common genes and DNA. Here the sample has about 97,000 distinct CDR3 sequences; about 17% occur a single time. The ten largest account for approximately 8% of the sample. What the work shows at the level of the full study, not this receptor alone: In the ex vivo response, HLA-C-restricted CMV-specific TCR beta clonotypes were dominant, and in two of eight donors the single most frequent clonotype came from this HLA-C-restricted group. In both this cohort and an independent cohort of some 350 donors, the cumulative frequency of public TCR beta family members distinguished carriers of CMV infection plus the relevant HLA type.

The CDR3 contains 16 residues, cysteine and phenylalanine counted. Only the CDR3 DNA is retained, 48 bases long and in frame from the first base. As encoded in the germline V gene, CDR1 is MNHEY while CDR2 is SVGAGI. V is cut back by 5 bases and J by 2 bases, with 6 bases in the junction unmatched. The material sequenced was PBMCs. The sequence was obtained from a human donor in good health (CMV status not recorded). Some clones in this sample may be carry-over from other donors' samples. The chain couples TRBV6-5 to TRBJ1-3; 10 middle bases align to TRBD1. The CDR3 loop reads CASSRQGARTGNTIYF. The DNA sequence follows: TGTGCCAGCAGTAGACAGGGGGCAAGAACTGGAAACACCATATATTTT.